This T cell receptor (beta chain) was recovered during a study of identical twins. Study-wide results and limits: Partial confounding of zero-insertion analyses by invariant MAIT and iNKT cells was possible. Clonotypes of the beta chain that were abundant in cord blood carried fewer insertions (memory repertoires showed none).

A universal primer site arose from template switching, and cDNA bore unique molecular identifiers. TCRdb analysed the 5' RACE reads with MiXCR anew, one entry per CDR3 protein. The sample records roughly 230,000 distinct CDR3 sequences, around 8.3% being singletons. As regards this clonotype: Its cognate antigen is unknown.

J was trimmed by 4 bases and V by 3 bases; bases with no gene match: 4. CDR3 length equals 15 residues. CDR1 and CDR2 from the germline V gene are SQVTM and ANQGSEA. The same specimen was also included in a second study, on yellow fever vaccine responses in identical twins.

Sequenced material: CD8+ T cells sorted from blood. The receptor was derived from a woman under 30 in good health. V usage is TRBV29-1 and J usage is TRBJ2-2; TRBD1 matches 11 bases. CDR3 region: CSVEPGTGGTGELFF. CDR3 DNA: TGCAGCGTTGAGCCCGGGACAGGGGGCACCGGGGAGCTGTTTTTT.